The entry below gives a single TCR beta chain sequence along with its context. No antigen is known for it. This sample was taken from a study of blood T cells in healthy people across ages. Alongside a J-beta primer mix, a sample-barcoded 5' primer served in a second PCR lasting roughly 6 to 11 cycles. Each cDNA molecule received a tag from a template-switch adaptor that had 12 random nucleotides. One entry per CDR3 protein, called by TCRdb with MiXCR from the 5' RACE reads. This repertoire shows about 1.8 million distinct CDR3 sequences, approximately 50% found once; its top ten account for over 2%. Germline loops: CDR1 LNHDA, CDR2 SQIVND (reference sequence). The germline V and J ends were trimmed by 8 bases and 4 bases, with 14 bases remaining between them. CDR3 length: 13 amino acids. General study results and limits: As naive T cell percentage varied, TCR beta diversity correlated strongly with it. Reliance upon unsorted PBMCs precluded definitive naive versus antigen-experienced comparison.

The V gene is TRBV19, the J gene TRBJ1-2; a weak D match, TRBD1 (5 bases). Source material: blood. This clonotype originated in a woman aged 40 to 50 in good health. CDR3 amino acids: CASSGLQGYGYTF. CDR3 sequence (DNA): TGTGCCAGTTCGGGGCTCCAAGGCTATGGCTACACCTTC.